This TCR beta chain was captured in a study of shared clonotypes between healthy human individuals (dated by TCRdb to 2018 to 2020). In the study overall: Three men and two women, aged 18 to 49 years, made up the cohort. For each donor, three plates each were used for CD4 naive and CD4 memory, two plates were used for CD8 naive, and one plate was used for CD8 memory. To estimate repertoire size and how much clonotype sharing occurs between individuals, the study deeply sequenced the blood TCR repertoires of about 5 healthy adults. Different laboratories and diverse techniques were used to prepare libraries and sequence TCR repertoires, to increase sequencing depth and limit assay-specific biases. Per donor, leukapheresis produced somewhere between about 0.9 and 9.5 billion PBMCs. Overall study outcomes, separate from this receptor: Only blood was sampled, and tissue TCR repertoires likely differ from those in blood. Based on pairwise subsampling, the degree of clonotype sharing among donors was expected to be affected by sequencing depth. The genetic and exposure-history diversity represented was limited by the small number of donors. When four donors were compared, the shared fraction of clonotypes was around 5% for naive CD4, 3.5% to 4% for naive CD8, more than 2% for memory CD4, and around 0.4% for memory CD8. Rarefaction of sorted-subset datasets indicated incomplete sequencing despite the large sequencing depth. Naive subsets generally had larger estimated clonotype richness than memory subsets. Compared with non-shared clonotypes, the clonotypes found in all four sorted-subset donors had higher generation probabilities.

Trimming at the junction amounts to 5 bases on V and 3 bases on J, and the germline ends lie 5 bases apart. From a lookup of the germline V gene, CDR1 and CDR2 are MNHEY and SVGAGI. The cysteine opens and the phenylalanine closes a CDR3 of 11 amino acids. Just CDR3 DNA is preserved here, 33 bases in frame from base 1. CD8 naive samples were CD45RO-negative cells positively selected for CCR7, giving a CD45RA+CCR7+ population that excluded TemRA cells. The donors were healthy, HIV-negative adults who had no recently reported acute infections or vaccinations. All donors were Caucasian adults living in Nashville, Tennessee, USA. Blood was collected by leukapheresis, and PBMCs were isolated by Ficoll-Histopaque density gradient centrifugation and then cryopreserved in liquid nitrogen vapor phase. Analytical flow cytometry was used to check the purity and quantity of each magnetically sorted T cell population. Genomic DNA was isolated from every sorted fraction and measured by UV absorbance on a Nanodrop 2000c.

TCR CDR3 regions were amplified from genomic DNA by multiplex PCR using the deep immunoSEQ assay. Genomic DNA extracted from each cell subset was distributed evenly over all wells of several immunoSEQ 96-well plates, and each plate served as one replicate. Each replicate PCR for sorted subsets received about 200 ng genomic DNA, equal to some 32,000 T cell genomes. Purified libraries were quantified with a Qubit 3.0 fluorometer, sized on a Bioanalyzer 2100, and re-quantified with the KAPA Library Quantification kit. Every immunoSEQ 96-well plate was sequenced on a dedicated single-read 150-cycle Illumina NextSeq 550 flow cell. The authors' pipeline ran thus. Because the immunoSEQ output included only junctional sequences and no quality scores, the filtering could not be the same as the filtering used for full-length reads. To assign V/J genes and CDR3, sequences were annotated against IMGT germline references using PyIR, a Python wrapper for IgBLAST v1.9. Reads were filtered out if the reads had weak V/J assignments (E-value above 1e-6), no CDR3, stop codons, out-of-frame junctions, or ambiguous translated residues. A V3J clonotype was defined by an identical inferred V gene, J gene, and CDR3 amino acid sequence. Percentage overlap between repertoires was computed as shared unique clonotypes divided by the size of the smaller repertoire. RTK rarefaction, the Chao1 estimator, and Recon v2.1 estimates of unobserved clonotypes were used to assess repertoire richness. Generation probabilities for all TCRbeta clonotypes obtained by the gDNA method from a few donors were computed using OLGA. Here the immuneACCESS table is served through TCRdb, limited to in-frame sequences with V and J called. Missing clones are a known gap in these copies; in checked studies unresolved V genes cover under half, and the rest lacks a known reason. That table furnishes V, J and clone size, whereas the DNA furnished D and trimming. The sample profile shows hundreds of thousands of clones; 90% to 95% of them were found once. The ten biggest clones cover over 0.09% of the sample.

The table lists this clone with a count of one. The antigen it binds to is not known. Base qualities were left out, and no much larger clone turns up one base away. The sample was naive CD8+ T cells sorted from blood. In the paper's terms, the cell subset or site label means: CD45RA+CCR7+. This receptor was obtained from a woman younger than 45 in good health. This sequence uses TRBV6-5 and TRBJ2-7; confidence is insufficient to name the D gene. CDR3 loop: CASSTNYEQYF. The DNA is as follows: TGTGCCAGCAGTACGAACTACGAGCAGTACTTC.